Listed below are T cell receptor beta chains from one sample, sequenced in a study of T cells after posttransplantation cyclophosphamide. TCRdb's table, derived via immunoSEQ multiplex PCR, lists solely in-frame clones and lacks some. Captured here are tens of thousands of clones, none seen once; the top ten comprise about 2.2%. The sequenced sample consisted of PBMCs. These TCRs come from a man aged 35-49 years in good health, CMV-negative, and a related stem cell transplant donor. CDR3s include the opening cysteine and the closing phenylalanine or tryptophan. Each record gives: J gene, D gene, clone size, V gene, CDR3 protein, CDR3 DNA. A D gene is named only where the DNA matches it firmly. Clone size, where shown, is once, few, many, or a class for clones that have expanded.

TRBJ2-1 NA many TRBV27 CATATSSYNEQFF TGTGCCACCGCTACGAGCTCCTACAATGAGCAGTTCTTC
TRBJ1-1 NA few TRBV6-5 CASSYDSGTEAFF TGTGCCAGCAGTTACGACTCGGGCACTGAAGCTTTCTTT
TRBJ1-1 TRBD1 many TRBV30 CAWSHWGQENTEAFF TGTGCCTGGAGTCATTGGGGACAGGAGAACACTGAAGCTTTCTTT
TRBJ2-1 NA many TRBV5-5 CATMGGHNEQFF TGTGCTACGATGGGAGGTCACAATGAGCAGTTCTTC
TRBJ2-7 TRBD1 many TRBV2 CASNQPTGPLDEQYF TGTGCCAGCAACCAACCGACAGGGCCCTTGGACGAGCAGTACTTC
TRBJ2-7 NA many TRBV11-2 CASSSYYEQYF TGTGCCAGCAGCTCTTACTACGAGCAGTACTTC
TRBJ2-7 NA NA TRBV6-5 CASSPKILRYEQYF TGTGCCAGCAGTCCAAAAATCCTTCGCTACGAGCAGTACTTC
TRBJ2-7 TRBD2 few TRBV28 CASSRLAESLYEQYF TGTGCCAGCAGCCGACTAGCGGAGTCCCTCTACGAGCAGTACTTC
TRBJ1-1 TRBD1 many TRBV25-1 CASSELNSGQKNTEAFF TGTGCCAGCAGTGAACTAAACTCGGGACAGAAAAACACTGAAGCTTTCTTT
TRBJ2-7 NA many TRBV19 CASSRGGNFYEQYF TGTGCCAGTAGTAGGGGCGGAAACTTTTACGAGCAGTACTTC
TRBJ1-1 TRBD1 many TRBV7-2 CASSPRGQGPTEAFF TGTGCCAGCAGCCCCCGGGGACAGGGGCCCACTGAAGCTTTCTTT
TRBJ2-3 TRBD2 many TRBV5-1 CASSFIGTSGTDTQYF TGCGCCAGCAGCTTCATCGGGACTAGCGGCACAGATACGCAGTATTTT
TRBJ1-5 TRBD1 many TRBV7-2 CASSYRQGHNQPQHF TGTGCCAGCAGCTATAGACAGGGACACAATCAGCCCCAGCATTTT
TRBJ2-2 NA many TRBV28 CASSGASAKNTGELFF TGTGCCAGCAGCGGAGCTAGCGCAAAAAACACCGGGGAGCTGTTTTTT
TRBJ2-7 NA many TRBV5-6 CASSLLRLVTYEQYF TGTGCCAGCAGCTTGTTACGACTCGTTACCTACGAGCAGTACTTC
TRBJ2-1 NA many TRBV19 CASSINTYNEQFF TGTGCCAGTAGTATAAACACCTACAATGAGCAGTTCTTC
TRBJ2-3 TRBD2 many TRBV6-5 CASSYRLAVTDTQYF TGTGCCAGCAGTTATCGGCTAGCGGTCACAGATACGCAGTATTTT
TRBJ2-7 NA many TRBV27 CASSGARVGEQYF TGTGCCAGCAGTGGGGCCCGGGTGGGCGAGCAGTACTTC
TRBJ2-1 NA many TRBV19 CASSLRLVYNEQFF TGTGCCAGTAGTTTAAGACTAGTGTACAATGAGCAGTTCTTC
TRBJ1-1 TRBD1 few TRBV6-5 CASSDPGQGNTEAFF TGTGCCAGCAGCGATCCGGGACAGGGTAACACTGAAGCTTTCTTT
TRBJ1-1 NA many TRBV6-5 CASSWTPASREAFF TGTGCCAGCTCTTGGACTCCCGCGAGCCGTGAAGCTTTCTTT
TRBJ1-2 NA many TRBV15 CATSSVAGVNYGYTF TGTGCCACCAGCAGCGTAGCGGGAGTGAACTATGGCTACACCTTC
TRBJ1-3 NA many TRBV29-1 CSAETGSSGNTIYF TGCAGCGCCGAGACCGGGAGCTCTGGAAACACCATATATTTT